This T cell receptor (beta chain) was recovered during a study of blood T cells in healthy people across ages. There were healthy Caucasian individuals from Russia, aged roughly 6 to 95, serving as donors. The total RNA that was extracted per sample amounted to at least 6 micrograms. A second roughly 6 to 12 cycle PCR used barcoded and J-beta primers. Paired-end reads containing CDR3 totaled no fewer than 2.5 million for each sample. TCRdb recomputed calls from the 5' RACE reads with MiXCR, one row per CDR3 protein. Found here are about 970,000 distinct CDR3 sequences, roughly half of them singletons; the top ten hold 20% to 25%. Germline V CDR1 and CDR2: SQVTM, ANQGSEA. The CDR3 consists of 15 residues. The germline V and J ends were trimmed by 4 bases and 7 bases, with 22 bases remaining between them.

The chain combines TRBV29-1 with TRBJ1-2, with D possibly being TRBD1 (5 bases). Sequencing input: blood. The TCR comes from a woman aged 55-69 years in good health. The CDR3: CSVAIGDASAGGYTF. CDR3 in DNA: TGCAGCGTTGCAATTGGGGACGCCAGCGCTGGTGGCTACACCTTC.